This record covers a single T cell receptor (beta chain). Per the authors' pipeline: Quantification of nucleated cells was approximated via reference gene primer amplification. This table comes from immunoSEQ multiplex PCR, and its TCRdb copy is limited to in-frame clones, with some not included. Clone size and V and J calls were adopted from that table, with D and trimming inferred from the DNA. The sample has 200,000 to 250,000 clones, approximately 87% seen once; the top ten hold 3.1%. These data originate in a study of blood T cell repertoires in COVID-19. About the study: The samples span acute and convalescent COVID-19 from the United States, Italy and Spain.

Enrolled through a virtual design, the participants were between about 18 and 100 years of age and came from about two dozen US areas. Participant reports of clinical history set cohort assignment. CDR1 and CDR2 from the germline V gene are KGHSH and LQKENI. Trimming cost V 4 bases and J 6 bases, with 7 bases left between them. The CDR3 is 12 amino acids. The sequenced sample consisted of PBMCs or T cells enriched from blood (not recorded which). The sequence was collected from a woman aged 50 to 60 in a cohort exposed to, infected with or recovered from COVID-19 (not recorded which). The V call is TRBV18, the J call TRBJ2-1; D ambiguous. The CDR3 DNA reads as TGTGCCAGCTCACTGGCTTCCAATGAGCAGTTCTTC. Translating gives CASSLASNEQFF.